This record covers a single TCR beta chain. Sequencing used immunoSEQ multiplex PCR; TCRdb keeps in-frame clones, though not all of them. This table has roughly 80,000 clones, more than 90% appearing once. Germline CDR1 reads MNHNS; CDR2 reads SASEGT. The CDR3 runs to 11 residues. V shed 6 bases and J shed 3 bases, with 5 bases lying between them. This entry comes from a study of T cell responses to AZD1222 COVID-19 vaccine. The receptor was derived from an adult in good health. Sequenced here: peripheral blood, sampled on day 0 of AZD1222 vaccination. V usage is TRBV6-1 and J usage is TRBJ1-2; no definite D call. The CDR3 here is CASRSDYGYTF. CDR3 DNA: TGTGCCAGCAGGTCTGACTATGGCTACACCTTC.